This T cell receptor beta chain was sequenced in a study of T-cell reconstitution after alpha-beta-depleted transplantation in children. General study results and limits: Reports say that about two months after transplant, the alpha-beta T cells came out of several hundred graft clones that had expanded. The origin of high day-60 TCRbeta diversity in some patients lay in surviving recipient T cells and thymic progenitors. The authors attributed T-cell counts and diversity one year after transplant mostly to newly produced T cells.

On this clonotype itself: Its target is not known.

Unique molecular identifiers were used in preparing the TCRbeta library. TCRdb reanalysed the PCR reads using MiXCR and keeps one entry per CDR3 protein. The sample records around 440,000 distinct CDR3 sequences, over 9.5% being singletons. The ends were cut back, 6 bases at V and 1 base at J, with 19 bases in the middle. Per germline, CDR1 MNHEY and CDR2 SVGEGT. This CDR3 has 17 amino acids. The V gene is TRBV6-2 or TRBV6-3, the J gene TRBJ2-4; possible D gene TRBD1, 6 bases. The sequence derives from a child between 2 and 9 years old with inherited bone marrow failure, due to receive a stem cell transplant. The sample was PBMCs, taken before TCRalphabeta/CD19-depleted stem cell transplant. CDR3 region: CASRGPTGPGAKNIQYF. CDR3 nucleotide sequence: TGTGCCAGCAGAGGTCCCACAGGGCCGGGGGCCAAAAACATTCAGTACTTC.